Here is one T cell receptor (beta chain) with its context. The data originate from a study of blood T cell repertoires in COVID-19. Study overall: Sources were T cells, B-cell-depleted T cells, or PBMCs; the material itself was cDNA or gDNA.

Per the authors' pipeline: Cell counts per sample came from amplifying reference gene primers. Repertoires were generated with immunoSEQ multiplex PCR, while TCRdb's copy carries only in-frame clones and drops some. V, J and clone size are those of that table, while D and trimming were read from the DNA. In the table there are some 190,000 clones, roughly 79% of which are singletons. Germline CDR1 reads SGHRS; CDR2 reads YFSETQ. V gave up 0 bases and J gave up 9 bases; unmatched junction bases: 12. The CDR3 sequence is 15 residues long. Recruited during active infection, patients (from Seattle) were subsequently followed longitudinally.

The sequence was collected from a middle-aged woman with COVID-19, enrolled during active disease. Sequencing was performed on peripheral blood. The genes are TRBV5-1 and TRBJ2-7; 7 nucleotides align to TRBD2. CDR3 sequence reads: CASSLEGLAPGGQYF. CDR3 sequence (DNA): TGCGCCAGCAGCTTGGAGGGCTTAGCCCCGGGGGGGCAGTACTTC.